These 18 T cell receptor beta chains share one sample of origin, sequenced in a study of T cell responses to AZD1222 COVID-19 vaccine. Sequencing used immunoSEQ multiplex PCR; TCRdb keeps in-frame clones, though not all of them. The sample has tens of thousands of clones; 80% to 90% are singletons. The sample here was peripheral blood, taken 28 days after the second AZD1222 dose. The receptors come from an adult who received the AZD1222 COVID-19 vaccine.

The gene calls are TRBV28 and TRBJ2-6, with 8 positions matching TRBD1. The ends lost 6 bases at V and 4 bases at J; junction bases unmatched: 5. The CDR3 has 15 residues. Germline CDR1 reads MDHEN; CDR2 reads SYDVKM. DNA for the CDR3: TGTGCCAGCAGATACAGGGGGACCGGGGCCAACGTCCTGACTTTC. Its protein product is CASRYRGTGANVLTF.

The gene calls are TRBV7-8 and TRBJ1-5, with 8 bases that match TRBD1. Germline assignment: CDR1 SGHVS and CDR2 FQNEAQ. V lost 5 bases, J lost 7 bases, and 13 bases stayed unmatched. The CDR3 covers 16 residues. The CDR3 is CASSRRQGALGQPQHF. The CDR3 nucleotides read TGTGCCAGCAGCCGGCGGCAGGGGGCGCTTGGGCAGCCCCAGCATTTT.

The chain has TRBV7-2 and TRBJ2-7; perhaps TRBD2 as D (5 bases). Trimming left V 5 bases short and J 7 bases short, with 18 bases between. Germline CDR1 is SGHTA and CDR2 is FQGNSA. The CDR3 loop spans 14 amino acids. Here the CDR3 reads CASSQTPPPGEQYF. The CDR3 DNA reads as TGTGCCAGCAGCCAGACCCCCCCGCCGGGGGAGCAGTACTTC.

The chain joins TRBV6-9 to TRBJ2-1; TRBD1 is a possible D gene (5 bases). Germline CDR1 is MNHGY and CDR2 is SVAAGI. The CDR3 spans 15 residues. V lost 3 bases and J 0 bases, leaving 9 bases between the germline ends. CDR3 sequence: CASSYADSSYNEQFF. For the CDR3, the DNA is TGTGCCAGCAGTTACGCAGACAGCTCCTACAATGAGCAGTTCTTC.

The chain recombines TRBV25-1 with TRBJ1-2, with 10 bases lining up with TRBD1. From germline, CDR1 is MGHDK and CDR2 SYGVNS. There are 16 residues in the CDR3. Unmatched junction bases numbered 11, after V lost 9 bases and J lost 1 base. This chain's CDR3 is CASKGAGQGFNYGYTF. CDR3 DNA: TGTGCCAGTAAGGGCGCGGGACAGGGGTTTAACTATGGCTACACCTTC.

The V gene is TRBV7-8, the J gene TRBJ1-3; D is possibly TRBD1 (6 bases). The CDR3 loop spans 16 amino acids. Trimming removed 3 bases from V and 2 bases from J, with 14 bases in between. CDR1 is SGHVS, CDR2 FQNEAQ, per germline. The CDR3 protein is CASSFRGGQPGNTIYF. The CDR3, as DNA: TGTGCCAGCAGCTTCCGTGGGGGGCAGCCTGGAAACACCATATATTTT.

J is TRBJ2-7 and V is TRBV18; D is unresolved. The CDR3 runs to 14 residues. Looked up from germline, CDR1 is KGHSH and CDR2 is LQKENI. Between the trimmed V and J ends, which lost 2 bases and 2 bases, there was a span of 10 bases. The CDR3 DNA reads TGTGCCAGCTCACCATCGTCGCAGGCCTACGAGCAGTACTTC. It encodes CASSPSSQAYEQYF.

This chain uses TRBV9 with TRBJ2-1, with a weak D call TRBD1 (5 bases). V dropped 0 bases and J dropped 6 bases, with 13 bases sitting between them. Germline V gene sequence: CDR1 SGDLS, CDR2 YYNGEE. This CDR3 is built from 15 residues. CDR3 DNA: TGTGCCAGCAGCGTAGCCCCGACCAGGGCCAATGAGCAGTTCTTC. This translates into CASSVAPTRANEQFF.

The rearrangement joins TRBV29-1 to TRBJ2-7, with D perhaps given as TRBD1 or TRBD2 (6 bases each). The V and J ends lost 3 bases and 3 bases respectively, with 12 bases between them. The CDR3 has 13 amino acids. Germline V lookup: CDR1 SQVTM, CDR2 ANQGSEA. CDR3 residues: CSVDEQGGYEQYF. As DNA, the CDR3 is TGCAGCGTTGATGAACAGGGAGGCTACGAGCAGTACTTC.

This clone occurred once. The rearrangement uses TRBV3-1 (or the pseudogene TRBV3-2) and TRBJ1-6; D call uncertain. The CDR3 sequence is 14 residues long. CDR1 is LGHDT and CDR2 is YNNKEL in the germline V gene (reference sequence). Trimming removed 4 bases from V and 10 bases from J, with 14 bases in between. CDR3 amino acids: CASSPATSGSPLHF. The DNA of the CDR3 is TGTGCCAGCAGCCCCGCGACCAGTGGCTCACCCCTCCACTTT.

V usage is TRBV29-1 and J usage is TRBJ1-1; D is possibly TRBD1 (5 bases). Deletions cut 2 bases from V and 4 bases from J, with 14 bases between. Germline V CDR1 and CDR2: SQVTM, ANQGSEA. The CDR3 length is 14 residues. CDR3 residues: CSVETTVVGTEAFF. CDR3 sequence (DNA): TGCAGCGTTGAAACGACAGTTGTGGGCACTGAAGCTTTCTTT.

The chain joins TRBV12-3 or TRBV12-4 to TRBJ2-7; perhaps TRBD1 as D (5 bases). CDR3 length: 13 amino acids. The ends were cut back, 1 base at V and 3 bases at J, with 7 bases in the middle. CDR3 sequence: CASSLGGVYEQYF. DNA of the CDR3: TGTGCCAGCAGTTTAGGGGGCGTCTACGAGCAGTACTTC.

The chain combines TRBV18 with TRBJ2-7; D is unresolved. Deletions cut 3 bases from V and 3 bases from J, with 15 bases between. This CDR3 spans 15 amino acids. Germline V lookup: CDR1 KGHSH, CDR2 LQKENI. Here the CDR3 reads CASSPAQAINYEQYF. The CDR3 DNA reads TGTGCCAGCTCACCGGCGCAAGCGATTAACTACGAGCAGTACTTC.

V and J are TRBV6-4 and TRBJ2-1; no clear D gene. V was pared by 0 bases and J by 2 bases, with 8 bases between. CDR3 length: 15 residues. Germline V gene lookup returns CDR1 MRHNA and CDR2 SNTAGT. This CDR3 reads CASSDSGETYNEQFF. DNA for the CDR3: TGTGCCAGCAGTGACTCAGGCGAAACCTACAATGAGCAGTTCTTC.

This sequence joins TRBV29-1 and TRBJ2-7; 7 nucleotides agree with TRBD1. The CDR3 is 14 amino acids. J gave up 3 bases and V 4 bases, and 9 bases lay outside the gene matches. CDR1 and CDR2 (germline): SQVTM, ANQGSEA. The CDR3 reads CSVGLRDSGYEQYF. As DNA, the CDR3 is TGCAGCGTTGGACTCCGGGACAGTGGCTACGAGCAGTACTTC.

This clone has only one observation. The chain uses TRBV10-2 and TRBJ1-6, with 7 bases lining up with TRBD1. With V trimmed by 2 bases and J by 4 bases, 11 bases remained unmatched. Looked up from germline, CDR1 is WSHSY and CDR2 is SAAADI. The CDR3 extends over 18 amino acids. The CDR3 sequence: CASSEPQVRDSYNSPLHF. The CDR3 DNA follows: TGCGCCAGCAGTGAGCCCCAAGTGAGGGACAGTTATAATTCACCCCTCCACTTT.

The chain is built from TRBV19 and TRBJ1-4; 8 bases align to TRBD1. Germline values: CDR1 LNHDA, CDR2 SQIVND (reference sequence). The CDR3 is made up of 15 amino acids. V shed 6 bases and J 7 bases; nucleotides not matched to a gene: 10. In DNA form, the CDR3 reads TGTGCCAGTAGGAGGACAGGGCGCGAAAGTGAAAAACTGTTTTTT. Translation: CASRRTGRESEKLFF. Full variable domain (outside the CDR3, taken from reference TRBV19 and TRBJ1-4): DGGITQSPKYLFRKEGQNVTLSCEQNLNHDAMYWYRQDPGQGLRLIYYSQIVNDFQKGDIAEGYSVSREKKESFPLTVTSAQKNPTAFYLCASRRTGRESEKLFFGSGTQLSVL.

This rearrangement joins TRBV11-3 to TRBJ1-4, with D hard to call. There are 12 residues in the CDR3. V was cut by 5 bases and J by 6 bases, with 7 bases left in between. Germline CDR1 reads SGHNT; CDR2 reads YENEEA. The CDR3 nucleotides are TGTGCCAGCAGCCATCCTGATGAAAAACTGTTTTTT. Translated, it gives CASSHPDEKLFF.